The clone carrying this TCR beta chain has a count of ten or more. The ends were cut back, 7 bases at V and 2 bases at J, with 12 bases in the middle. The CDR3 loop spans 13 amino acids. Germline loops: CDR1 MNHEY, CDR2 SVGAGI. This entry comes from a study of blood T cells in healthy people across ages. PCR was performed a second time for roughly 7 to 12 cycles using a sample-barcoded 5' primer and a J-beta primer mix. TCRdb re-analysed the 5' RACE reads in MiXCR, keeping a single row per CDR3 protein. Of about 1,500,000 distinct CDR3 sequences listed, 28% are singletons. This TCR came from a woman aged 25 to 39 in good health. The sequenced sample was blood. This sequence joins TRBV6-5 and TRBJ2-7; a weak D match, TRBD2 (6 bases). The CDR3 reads CASNAGPPYEQYF. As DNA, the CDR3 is TGTGCCAGCAATGCGGGGCCACCCTACGAGCAGTACTTC.